The clone carrying this T cell receptor beta chain has just one count. This entry comes from a study of Ad26.COV2.S vaccination and SARS-CoV-2 variants. Germline assignment: CDR1 SGHTS and CDR2 YDEGEE. The trim removed 4 bases at V and 5 bases at J, leaving 9 bases unmatched. The CDR3 is made up of 15 amino acids. The method was immunoSEQ multiplex PCR; TCRdb's version includes in-frame clones alone and lacks a portion of them. Of more than 250,000 clones in the sample, approximately 87% are singletons; the top ten hold around 3%. This sample's treatment: roughly 20 received Ad26.COV2.S at low or high dose, single or two shots; a few received placebo; per-sample allocation not given. All samples were drawn on day 63, counting from the first vaccine or placebo injection. The administered vaccine (an Ad26 vector) expressed Wuhan-strain SARS-CoV-2 spike.

The TCR comes from a person aged 18-60 years who received the Ad26.COV2.S COVID-19 vaccine or a placebo. The J gene is TRBJ2-3, the V gene TRBV5-8, with 8 bases identical to TRBD1. The sequencing used peripheral blood, collected in a trial of Ad26.COV2.S vaccine versus placebo. DNA for the CDR3: TGTGCCAGCAGCCACGGACAGGGTGCCGGAGATACGCAGTATTTT. It translates to CASSHGQGAGDTQYF.